This passage covers 25 T cell receptor beta chains from one sample sequenced in a study of CD8+CD57+ T cells in acquired aplastic anemia. Investigators profiled TCR beta VDJ and CDR3 from genomic DNA template. TCRdb redid the calling of the reads with MiXCR, one entry per CDR3 protein. The data contain roughly 58,000 distinct CDR3 sequences, less than 65% of them singletons. Sequenced input: sorted CD4+, CD8+, or CD8+CD57+ T cells (not recorded which) from PBMCs. The receptors originated from a human donor in good health, serving as a control.

This clonotype was seen more than once but under ten times. The chain combines TRBV28 with TRBJ1-5; no definite D call. From germline, CDR1 is MDHEN and CDR2 SYDVKM. Trimming took 4 bases from V and 4 from J, leaving 17 bases between them. This CDR3 spans 16 amino acids. The CDR3 nucleotides read TGTGCCAGCAGTTCCTCCCTCCCCTGGCAGAATCAGCCCCAGCATTTT. Its translation is CASSSSLPWQNQPQHF.

The chain is built from TRBV19 and TRBJ2-1; a weak D match, TRBD2 (5 bases). The germline V gene encodes CDR1 LNHDA and CDR2 SQIVND (reference sequence). The CDR3 has 13 amino acids. Deletions cut 2 bases from V and 4 bases from J, with 6 bases between. CDR3 coding DNA: TGTGCCAGTAGTATAACGGGGTACAATGAGCAGTTCTTC. Amino acids: CASSITGYNEQFF.

The rearrangement joins TRBV19 to TRBJ2-7; 9 nucleotides align to TRBD1. V shed 8 bases, J shed 4 bases, and the junction held 12 bases outside the gene matches. Germline values: CDR1 LNHDA, CDR2 SQIVND (reference sequence). The length of the CDR3 is 15 residues. In DNA form, the CDR3 reads TGTGCCAGTCACCCGGGACAGGGATTTTCGTACGAGCAGTACTTC. Translating it yields CASHPGQGFSYEQYF.

The CDR3 protein is CASSLERGPAYEQYF. CDR3 coding DNA: TGCGCCAGCAGCTTGGAGCGGGGGCCGGCCTACGAGCAGTACTTC. This sequence joins TRBV5-1 and TRBJ2-7; 8 bases agree with TRBD2. CDR1 SGHRS and CDR2 YFSETQ come from the germline V gene. V lost 0 bases to trimming and J lost 2 bases; unmatched junction nucleotides: 4. This CDR3 is built from 15 residues.

This clonotype was counted once. One junction end disagrees with the germline gene, perhaps due to a read error. The J gene is TRBJ2-7, the V gene TRBV19; 11 bases are a match to TRBD1. CDR1 and CDR2 from the germline V gene are LNHDA and SQIVND (reference sequence). This CDR3 spans 13 amino acids. The CDR3 bases are TGTGCCAGTGGACAGGGGGCACGTTATGAGCAGCACTTC. It encodes CASGQGARYEQHF.

The V and J genes are TRBV19 and TRBJ2-3, with TRBD2 matching over 12 bases. Trimming cost V 5 bases and J 4 bases; bases outside gene matches: 4. The germline CDR1 and CDR2 sequences are LNHDA and SQIVND (reference sequence). CDR3 length: 15 amino acids. CDR3 bases: TGTGCCAGTAGTCCGACTAGCGGGAGTTCAGATACGCAGTATTTT. This translates into CASSPTSGSSDTQYF.

There are many counts of this clonotype. CDR3 sequence: CASSRRWDTQYF. The CDR3 DNA reads TGTGCCAGCAGTCGTAGGTGGGATACGCAGTATTTT. The chain uses TRBV6-5 and TRBJ2-3; D is unclear. CDR1 is MNHEY, CDR2 SVGAGI, per germline. The CDR3 extends over 12 amino acids. V lost 5 bases to trimming and J lost 6 bases, with 9 bases between them.

At least ten counts were recorded for this clonotype. The chain combines TRBV5-4 with TRBJ2-7, with a weak D call TRBD1 (5 bases). Trimming shortened V by 4 bases and J by 5 bases, and 19 bases separated the two germline ends. The CDR3 extends over 15 amino acids. Looked up from germline, CDR1 is SGHNT and CDR2 is YYREEE (reference sequence). As DNA, the CDR3 is TGTGCCAGCAGCCCCCCAAACAGGAGTCCCAACGAGCAGTACTTC. This sequence encodes CASSPPNRSPNEQYF.

In this sample, this clonotype turned up once. The CDR3 carries no conserved terminal phenylalanine or tryptophan, so it likely arises from a read error. The chain employs TRBV20-1 and TRBJ2-7, with TRBD2 matching over 11 bases. Germline CDR1 and CDR2: DFQATT and SNEGSKA (reference sequence). The V and J ends lost 6 bases and 6 bases, in that order; junction bases with no gene match: 10. The CDR3 runs to 14 residues. The CDR3 region has the DNA TGCAGTGCCAGAACACTAGCGGGAGTCGGCGAGCAGTACCTC. Its protein product is CSARTLAGVGEQYL.

The J gene is TRBJ2-1, the V gene TRBV24-1; D may be TRBD1 (7 bases). This CDR3 is 14 amino acids long. Trimming took 5 bases from V and 10 from J, leaving 17 bases between them. Germline CDR1 KGHDR, CDR2 SFDVKD. CDR3 bases: TGTGCCACCAGTGCCCTCAGGGGGGCAGGGGAGCAGTTCTTC. It encodes CATSALRGAGEQFF.

The J gene is TRBJ2-1, the V gene TRBV7-2; D is possibly TRBD1 (6 bases). CDR1 is SGHTA and CDR2 is FQGNSA in the germline V gene. V was trimmed by 7 bases and J by 6 bases, leaving 13 bases between them. The CDR3 totals 13 residues. The CDR3 sequence is CASTPQGGNEQFF. The CDR3 DNA reads as TGTGCCAGCACCCCCCAAGGGGGCAATGAGCAGTTCTTC.

The V gene is TRBV29-1, the J gene TRBJ1-2; the D gene is possibly TRBD1 (5 bases). The CDR3 length is 11 residues. Trimming shortened V by 3 bases and J by 12 bases, and 14 bases separated the two germline ends. CDR1 and CDR2 (germline): SQVTM, ANQGSEA. The CDR3 protein is CSVEGGRGNTF. For the CDR3, the DNA is TGCAGCGTTGAGGGGGGGAGAGGAAACACCTTC.

The count of this clonotype is one. The chain couples TRBV7-3 to TRBJ2-7; TRBD1 aligns across 9 bases. Trimming at V came to 6 bases and at J to 2 bases, leaving 5 bases not matched to a gene. This CDR3 spans 14 amino acids. Germline lookup yields CDR1 SGHTA and CDR2 FQGTGA. CDR3 amino acids: CASSRGQGPYEQYF. CDR3 in DNA: TGTGCCAGCAGTCGGGGACAGGGACCCTACGAGCAGTACTTC.

This clonotype came up many times. The chain links TRBV20-1 to TRBJ2-4; D remains unclear. V gave up 3 bases and J gave up 0 bases, with 6 bases separating them. From germline, CDR1 is DFQATT and CDR2 SNEGSKA (reference sequence). The CDR3 runs 13 residues. CDR3 bases: TGCAGTGCTAGTTCCCCAGCCAAAAACATTCAGTACTTC. Translating gives CSASSPAKNIQYF.

In its sample, this clonotype ranks as medium-sized. The chain has TRBV29-1 and TRBJ2-3; D perhaps matches TRBD1 (6 bases). Trimming removed 6 bases at V and 2 bases at J, with 12 bases between. This CDR3 is 13 amino acids long. Germline assignment: CDR1 SQVTM and CDR2 ANQGSEA. CDR3 in amino acids: CSVDRGSTDTQYF. Here the CDR3 DNA reads TGCAGCGTGGACAGAGGCTCCACAGATACGCAGTATTTT.

The rearrangement uses TRBV19 and TRBJ1-1, with 7 bases matching TRBD1. V gave up 5 bases and J gave up 0 bases; unmatched junction bases: 6. The CDR3 loop spans 15 amino acids. The germline V gene encodes CDR1 LNHDA and CDR2 SQIVND (reference sequence). The CDR3, as DNA: TGTGCCAGTAGTCCTCCGGGACAGTTGAACACTGAAGCTTTCTTT. Protein: CASSPPGQLNTEAFF.

By frequency in the sample, this clonotype is medium-sized. This chain uses TRBV15 with TRBJ1-5; TRBD1 matches 7 bases. The CDR3 has 13 amino acids. Germline CDR1 and CDR2: LNHNV and YYDKDF (reference sequence). Losses at the gene ends were 4 bases for V and 5 bases for J; bases not matched to a gene: 2. The CDR3 protein is CATSKGTDQPQHF. Written as DNA, the CDR3 is TGTGCCACCAGCAAAGGGACAGATCAGCCCCAGCATTTT.

The chain uses TRBV4-2 and TRBJ2-7; 10 positions match TRBD1. From germline, CDR1 is LGHNA and CDR2 YNFKEQ. This CDR3 has 15 residues. V trimming: 2 bases; J trimming: 4 bases; junction bases outside the gene matches: 5. The DNA of the CDR3 is TGTGCCAGCAGCCAACCGGGACAGGGGATTTACGAGCAGTACTTC. This translates into CASSQPGQGIYEQYF.

The V and J genes are TRBV20-1 and TRBJ1-1; a possible D gene is TRBD1 (5 bases). The CDR3 loop spans 13 amino acids. Germline lookup yields CDR1 DFQATT and CDR2 SNEGSKA (reference sequence). V shed 5 bases and J shed 4 bases, with 14 bases lying between them. The chain's CDR3 is CSAPRGEATEAFF. The CDR3 bases are TGCAGTGCTCCACGAGGGGAGGCCACTGAAGCTTTCTTT.

The table lists this clonotype with a few counts. A much larger clone lies one base from this, so it may be a read error. V gene TRBV12-3 or TRBV12-4 combines with J gene TRBJ1-5, with 9 nucleotides matching TRBD1. The CDR3 has 13 amino acids. J gave up 6 bases and V 6 bases, and 3 bases lay outside the gene matches. For the CDR3, the DNA is TGTGCCAGCAGCGGGACAGGGAGTCAGCCCCAGCATTTT. Translated, it gives CASSGTGSQPQHF.

The count of this clonotype is one. V usage is TRBV19 and J usage is TRBJ2-3, with a tentative D call TRBD1 (6 bases). CDR1 is LNHDA, CDR2 SQIVND, per germline (reference sequence). V lost 8 bases, J lost 0 bases, and 12 bases lay in between. This CDR3 has 14 amino acids. This CDR3 is CASQGYSSTDTQYF. The CDR3 region has the DNA TGTGCCAGTCAGGGGTATTCTAGCACAGATACGCAGTATTTT.

This clonotype occurred many times. The chain combines TRBV5-1 with TRBJ2-1; 11 bases are shared with TRBD1. The CDR3 totals 15 residues. CDR1 and CDR2 from the germline V gene are SGHRS and YFSETQ. With 2 bases clipped from V and 4 bases from J, the junction kept 2 bases outside the gene matches. CDR3 protein: CASSLGTGGYNEQFF. The CDR3 coding sequence is TGCGCCAGCAGCTTAGGGACAGGGGGATACAATGAGCAGTTCTTC.

This clonotype showed up many times. This rearrangement joins TRBV5-1 to TRBJ2-1; D possibly corresponds to TRBD2 (5 bases). The CDR3 sequence is 12 residues long. The germline V and J ends were trimmed by 5 bases and 4 bases, with 7 bases remaining between them. In germline, CDR1 is SGHRS, CDR2 YFSETQ. The CDR3 DNA is TGCGCCAGCAGAGCGGCGTACAATGAGCAGTTCTTC. Translation: CASRAAYNEQFF.

J is TRBJ1-6 and V is TRBV2, with D possibly being TRBD1 (5 bases). V shed 1 base and J shed 5 bases, with 6 bases lying between them. The CDR3 is 14 residues long. The germline CDR1 and CDR2 sequences are SNHLY and FYNNEI. CDR3 DNA sequence: TGTGCCAGCAGTGAAGGGACAAATAATTCACCCCTCCACTTT. Translation gives CASSEGTNNSPLHF.

This clonotype was counted at least ten times. The V and J genes are TRBV2 and TRBJ2-3; possible D gene TRBD2, 6 bases. Germline CDR1 and CDR2: SNHLY and FYNNEI. V lost 4 bases, J lost 1 base, and 15 bases lay in between. The CDR3 sequence is 16 residues long. CDR3 coding DNA: TGTGCCAGCAGTGTGGACTACCATGGTGGCACAGATACGCAGTATTTT. Translating gives CASSVDYHGGTDTQYF. Full variable domain (outside the CDR3, taken from reference TRBV2 and TRBJ2-3): EPEVTQTPSHQVTQMGQEVILRCVPISNHLYFYWYRQILGQKVEFLVSFYNNEISEKSEIFDDQFSVERPDGSNFTLKIRSTKLEDSAMYFCASSVDYHGGTDTQYFGPGTRLTVL.